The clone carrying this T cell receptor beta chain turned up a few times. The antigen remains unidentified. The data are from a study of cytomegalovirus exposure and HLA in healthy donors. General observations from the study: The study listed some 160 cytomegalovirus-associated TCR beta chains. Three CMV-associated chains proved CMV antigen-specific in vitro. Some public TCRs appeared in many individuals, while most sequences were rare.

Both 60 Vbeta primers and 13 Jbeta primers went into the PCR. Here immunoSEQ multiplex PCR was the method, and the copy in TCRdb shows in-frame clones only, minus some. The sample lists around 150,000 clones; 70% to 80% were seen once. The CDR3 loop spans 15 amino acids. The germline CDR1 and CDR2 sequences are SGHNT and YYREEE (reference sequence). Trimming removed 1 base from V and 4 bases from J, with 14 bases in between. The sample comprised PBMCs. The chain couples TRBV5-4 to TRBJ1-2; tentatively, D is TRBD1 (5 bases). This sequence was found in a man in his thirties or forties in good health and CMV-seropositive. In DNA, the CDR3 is TGTGCCAGCAGCTTGATCGGGACTTCGGTCTATGGCTACACCTTC. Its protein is CASSLIGTSVYGYTF.